This TCR beta chain was obtained from a study of cytomegalovirus exposure and HLA in healthy donors (dated by TCRdb to between 2016 and 2019). Broadly, across the study: An earlier analysis of 550 to 700 of the donors reported 250 to 300 Gb of sequence data and around 110 million unique TCR beta sequences from around 200 million T cells. A later genetic analysis took genome-wide SNP genotypes for about 55% of the 666 donors and used that subset as a discovery cohort. Alongside the repertoire data, information on donor age, sex, ethnicity and CMV serostatus was compiled. To decide whether each TCR beta V gene segment behaved as functional or pseudogenic, an earlier analysis of some 570 of the donors relied on high-throughput TCR beta sequencing. On average, around 240,000 unique TCR beta nucleotide sequences were sequenced per donor among about 400 genotyped donors of the cohort, with roughly 19% of those sequences being non-productive. Typing coverage varied by locus: about 629-640 donors for A, B, C, DRB1 and DQB1; more than 500 for DQA1; about 600 for DPA1; approximately 450 for DPB1. Because of strong linkage in the cohort, roughly 5 DR-DQ haplotypes were treated as single units for association and clustering. In the later analysis, no new phenotypic data were used to find candidate immune exposures; instead, reliance was placed on TCR beta sequences and their occurrence across donors. The study used immunosequencing to profile the T cell repertoires of 670 or so subjects and linked those repertoires to cytomegalovirus serostatus. All discovery cohort repertoires had been generated using a single sequencing platform. An early release that covered some 640 HLA-typed donors contained about 300 gigabases of sequencing data and tens of millions of unique TCR sequences. The genetic ancestry cluster associated with self-reported Caucasian donors included 70% to 85% of the approximately 430 genotyped donors. A separate validation cohort of 100 to 150 different subjects was used in addition to the approximately 700-subject first cohort. The study combined high-throughput TCR immunosequencing, statistical association of individual TCRs with disease status, and machine learning to predict cytomegalovirus infection status. Class I and class II HLA loci were covered by the typing at four-digit resolution. The aim of the study was to test whether cataloging public T cell receptors could identify signatures of past pathogen exposure. A later analysis re-examined previously published TCR beta repertoires from over 500 donors and added high-resolution HLA genotyping to investigate patterns of TCR occurrence.

The method was the immunoSEQ multiplex PCR assay. For the multiplex PCR, a mixture combining 60 forward primers for TCR Vbeta segments and 13 reverse primers for TCR Jbeta segments was used. A multiplex PCR assay on genomic DNA amplified the CDR3 region of rearranged TCR beta genes. Amplified TCR beta libraries were sequenced as 87-base-pair reads on the Illumina HiSeq System. As for the authors' bioinformatics: A later analysis counted around 72 million unique TCR beta chains across the 700 or so repertoires, and 9.5 million to 11 million of these chains were shared by at least two donors. Raw reads were error-corrected and collapsed into unique sequences with a nearest-neighbor algorithm that merged closely related sequences to remove PCR and sequencing errors. Alignment of CDR3 sequences to IMGT reference sequences was used to assign V, D and J gene segments. For a sequence to be retained, a match of at least six nucleotides to both a V gene segment and a J gene segment was required. A rearrangement counted as productive if the CDR3 had no stop codons and remained in frame with V and J, and every other rearrangement counted as non-productive. CDR3 was defined by IMGT convention, running from the second conserved V-encoded cysteine to the conserved J-encoded phenylalanine. In an earlier analysis of more than 550 of the donors, sequences lacking an unambiguous match to a single V gene segment were excluded. In an earlier analysis of some 590 of the donors, a V segment was called functional when productive rearrangements were above 56.7%, and segregating when the standard deviation between donors exceeded 5%. A statistical classification framework was built to diagnose cytomegalovirus status from the catalog of TCR beta chain sequences. In a later analysis, V and J genes were assigned by comparing TCR nucleotide sequences against IMGT/GENE-DB human TR gene sequences. The TCRdist pipeline was used in a later analysis to assign CDR3 sequences and most-parsimonious VDJ recombination scenarios. In a later analysis, every TCR beta chain was defined by the combination of its CDR3 amino acid sequence and its V-gene family, and reads without a unique V-gene family were dropped. To address suspected cross-contamination and a sequencing artifact, a later analysis removed a few hundred highly shared, low-generation-probability nucleotide sequences. In a later analysis, a clonal expansion index for each public chain was calculated from normalized within-repertoire ranks of inferred template counts. Generation probabilities in a later analysis came from a VDJ recombination model fitted to out-of-frame rearrangements, and those results were checked against IGoR. A later analysis scored TCR-TCR, TCR-HLA and TCR-CMV co-occurrence with hypergeometric tests, applying a repertoire-size bias correction to TCR pairs. In a later analysis, false discovery rates were estimated by permuting HLA or CMV assignments 20 times. A later analysis grouped co-occurring TCRs with DBSCAN, adding TCRdist sequence similarity when clustering within HLA-allele-positive subsets. Repertoires with fewer than 30,000 or more than 120,000 public chains, plus five repertoires with anomalous nucleotide sharing, were excluded from co-occurrence clustering. This is the immuneACCESS table as TCRdb keeps it, with only in-frame sequences that have V and J called. A part of the clones is gone; compared with another copy, unresolved V genes explain less than half, and the rest is unexplained. V, J and clone size are taken as reported in that table, and D and trimming were inferred from the DNA itself. The sample table records some 200,000 clones; less than 85% of these occur just once. 0.63% of the sample is held by the ten biggest clonotypes.

About this clone: No antigen is known for it. Base qualities are missing; no much larger clone stands one base away.

The cysteine opens and the phenylalanine closes a CDR3 of 15 amino acids. Kept here is only the CDR3 DNA, which spans 45 bases and is read in frame from base 1. V was cut back by 2 bases and J by 0 bases, leaving a gap of 11 bases between them. The germline V gene sets CDR1 to SGHDT and CDR2 to YYEEEE. Overall study outcomes, separate from this receptor: Linkage disequilibrium might explain the correlated functional status among segregating V segments, but an unknown experimental factor could not be ruled out. In a later analysis, HLA-associated TCR beta chains were found to be more clonally expanded and to have lower generation probabilities than equally common non-associated chains. When HLA alleles, especially DR and DQ, strongly co-occurred, TCR associations were difficult to assign to individual alleles. Broadly in line with IMGT annotations, most TCR beta V segments showed up in productive rearrangements about 87% or about 30% of the time in an earlier analysis of approximately 640 of the donors. The 87-base-pair reads could not distinguish some IMGT-functional V segments, including TRBV6-2 and TRBV6-3, so those segments were excluded. Most TCR sequences were observed very rarely across donors, whereas some public TCRs were present in many individuals. The presence/absence analyses assumed that sequencing depth was roughly uniform across donors, and that assumption may not be true. According to a later analysis, parvovirus B19, influenza, CMV and Epstein-Barr virus appeared linked to several top co-occurrence clusters. A further reported finding was that TCR beta sequences accurately predicted the HLA-A and HLA-B alleles for most subjects in the first cohort. A few of the identified cytomegalovirus-associated TCR beta chains were confirmed in vitro to be specific for cytomegalovirus antigens. A later genetic analysis associated a missense DCLRE1C variant with V-gene and J-gene trimming of TCR beta chains, and an independent cohort replicated the association. A later analysis found that TCR association rates varied across HLA loci, with DRB1 alleles showing the most associated TCRs and HLA-C alleles the fewest. In a later analysis, around 17,000 TCR beta sequences were associated with specific HLA alleles at a false discovery rate of 0.05. In the study, around 160 TCR beta chains were listed as associated with cytomegalovirus. According to the authors, the approach could potentially be generalized to other disease states and immunological phenotypes. A cluster of highly shared sequence variants was judged likely to represent a technical artifact of the sequencing pipeline. Compared with the roughly 700-donor mean, donors in an Asian-associated ancestry cluster had fewer N-insertions in productive TCRs, according to a later genetic analysis. According to a later analysis, most CMV-associated TCR beta chains appeared to be HLA-restricted, and the HLA associations seemed to be driven largely by CMV exposure. In both the original and validation cohorts, the classifier was reported to diagnose cytomegalovirus status with high specificity and sensitivity. Because HLA typing was unavailable for some donors at each locus, only the typed subset was used in association tests. Around 16 rarely observed V segments, including chromosome 9 orphons, were excluded from the earlier analysis of approximately 500 of the donors because counts were too low. The only immune exposure information available for the cohort was CMV serostatus. Only TCR beta chains were sequenced in this cohort, and the absence of alpha or paired-chain data limited detectable features.

The cohort was made up of about 610 healthy bone marrow donors. At the time of sampling, all cohort members were nominally healthy, though unrecorded immune exposures were likely present. The donor was CMV seronegative and was included in the group of approximately 350 seronegative cohort members. A peripheral blood sample was collected from each donor, and TCR beta sequencing was performed on peripheral blood mononuclear cells. Genomic DNA was extracted from the blood cell samples with the Qiagen DNeasy Blood Extraction Kit. The V and J segments used are TRBV5-6 and TRBJ1-1; TRBD1 is a weak D gene call, 5 bases matching. Material for sequencing was PBMCs. The TCR comes from a man aged 18 to 30 in good health and CMV-seronegative. The CDR3 corresponds to CASSLAGRLNTEAFF. The DNA sequence is as follows: TGTGCCAGCAGCTTAGCGGGACGGTTGAACACTGAAGCTTTCTTT.